This T cell receptor beta chain was profiled in a study of blood T cell repertoires in COVID-19. Study-level background: COVID-19 samples from acute and convalescent phases originated in the United States, Italy and Spain. T cells, B-cell-depleted T cells, or PBMCs provided the cDNA or gDNA that served as material.

Individuals drawn from about 26 US areas were roughly 18 to 95 years old. In the original processing: Reference gene primer amplification yielded estimated nucleated cell counts. Libraries were prepared by immunoSEQ multiplex PCR; TCRdb keeps only in-frame clonotypes and omits some of them. Clonal size and the V and J genes are those of that table, whereas D and trimming came from the DNA. Seen here are some 200,000 clones, 80% to 85% observed once, and the top ten hold 7% to 9%. The CDR3 totals 13 residues. V was clipped by 0 bases and J by 5 bases; unmatched bases: 2. Germline V gives CDR1 SGHNT, CDR2 YYREEE (reference sequence).

The receptor was isolated from a man aged 35 to 55 who had recovered from COVID-19. Source material: PBMCs or T cells enriched from blood (not recorded which). The rearrangement joins TRBV5-4 to TRBJ2-7; TRBD2 matches 7 bases. CDR3 in amino acids: CASSLAAGDEQYF. The CDR3 DNA sequence: TGTGCCAGCAGCTTGGCCGCGGGGGACGAGCAGTACTTC. The variable domain in full, completed from reference TRBV5-4 and TRBJ2-7, reads ETGVTQSPTHLIKTRGQQVTLRCSSQSGHNTVSWYQQALGQGPQFIFQYYREEENGRGNFPPRFSGLQFPNYSSELNVNALELDDSALYLCASSLAAGDEQYFGPGTRLTVT.